The entry that follows covers one T cell receptor beta chain sequence. Antigen specificity is unknown. CD45RO-negative CD8 cells positively selected for CCR7 made up the naive population, which excluded terminally differentiated effector memory CD45RA+ cells. The data originate from a study of shared clonotypes between healthy human individuals. The study's findings and limits: Sequencing depth was predicted to influence how clonotypes are shared among donors.

It was across several immunoSEQ plates that each subset's genomic DNA was evenly split. Assay used: immunoSEQ multiplex PCR; TCRdb lists only in-frame clones, some missing. This table has around 650,000 clones, approximately 96% appearing once. From germline, CDR1 is MNHEY and CDR2 SMNVEV (reference sequence). The J segment lost 0 bases and the V segment lost 5 bases, leaving 17 bases of the junction unmatched. This CDR3 has 19 residues. The TCR comes from a woman aged 25 to 39 in good health. Sequenced input: naive CD8+ T cells sorted from blood. J is TRBJ1-2 and V is TRBV27, with 8 positions matching TRBD1. The DNA of the CDR3 is TGTGCCAGCAGTATAACAGGGGGGCCCCTTCTCCCATCTAACTATGGCTACACCTTC. Protein sequence: CASSITGGPLLPSNYGYTF.